The following is a T cell receptor beta chain sequence with its context. The CDR3 consists of 16 residues. The data stem from a study of blood T cell repertoires in COVID-19. Study information: From the United States, Italy and Spain came samples of acute and convalescent COVID-19. The cDNA or gDNA used as material had been derived from T cells, B-cell-depleted T cells, or PBMCs.

Original handling: Reference gene primer amplification in the assay estimated nucleated cell counts. The data were produced by immunoSEQ multiplex PCR, yet TCRdb's version contains in-frame clones alone and is incomplete. V, J and clone size reflect that table, while D and trimming were determined from the DNA. The data contain tens of thousands of clones, around 81% of them singletons. Sequenced sample: peripheral blood. V and J are TRBV12-1 and TRBJ1-5. TRBV12-1 counts as a pseudogene. The TCR was taken from an elderly man with COVID-19, enrolled during active disease. CDR3 loop: CASRDEEGRSNQPQHF. The CDR3 bases are TGTGCCAGCAGGGACGAGGAGGGGCGTAGCAATCAGCCCCAGCATTTT.